These T cell receptor beta chains were read from a single sample in a study of spatial heterogeneity in lung cancer. From the 5' RACE reads, TCRdb called clonotypes with MiXCR, one entry per CDR3 protein. The sample contains 43,000 or so distinct CDR3 sequences, around 6.5% of which appear only once. Sequenced here: PBMCs, sampled at surgery. Receptor source: a female donor with early-stage non-small cell lung cancer. The CDR3 runs from the conserved cysteine through the conserved F or W. The D gene is left open where the match is weak. For some rows the clone size is stated as once, few or many, or as a class when expanded; others skip it.

j_gene,d_gene,v_gene,abundance,CDR3aa,CDR3nt
TRBJ1-1,TRBD1,TRBV29-1,many,CSVERDRNTEAFF,TGCAGCGTGGAGCGGGACAGGAACACTGAAGCTTTCTTT
TRBJ1-3,NA,TRBV2,large,CASSWMGLGNTIYF,TGTGCCAGCAGCTGGATGGGGTTGGGAAACACCATATATTTT
TRBJ2-7,NA,TRBV6-2/TRBV6-3,NA,CASTPTGAYERYF,TGTGCCAGCACCCCTACCGGGGCGTACGAGCGGTACTTC
TRBJ2-3,NA,TRBV4-1,many,CASSQTGLNADTQYF,TGCGCCAGCAGCCAAACGGGACTTAACGCAGATACGCAGTATTTT
TRBJ2-1,TRBD2,TRBV20-1,many,CSAHPSSGGDNEQFF,TGCAGTGCTCACCCCTCTAGCGGGGGTGACAATGAGCAGTTCTTC
TRBJ1-2,NA,TRBV7-9,few,CASSDDRFYGYTF,TGTGCCAGCAGCGACGACAGGTTCTATGGCTACACCTTC
TRBJ2-5,NA,TRBV12-5,many,CASGPDRGGQETQYF,TGTGCTAGTGGTCCCGACAGGGGAGGGCAAGAGACCCAGTACTTC
TRBJ1-3,TRBD1,TRBV25-1,few,CASSDRGKGNTIYF,TGTGCCAGCAGTGACAGGGGGAAGGGAAACACCATATATTTT
TRBJ2-3,NA,TRBV12-3/TRBV12-4,few,CASSLALLVGTDTQYF,TGTGCCAGCAGTTTAGCGCTCCTAGTCGGAACAGATACGCAGTATTTT
TRBJ2-7,TRBD2,TRBV10-3,NA,CAISLSGGSSYEQYF,TGTGCCATCAGTCTTAGCGGGGGGTCCTCCTACGAGCAGTACTTC
TRBJ1-4,NA,TRBV7-9,many,CASSHREAEKLFF,TGTGCCAGCAGCCACCGGGAAGCGGAAAAACTGTTTTTT
TRBJ1-1,NA,TRBV18,NA,CASSPAGGEAFF,TGTGCCAGCTCACCCGCGGGAGGTGAAGCTTTCTTT
TRBJ1-2,NA,TRBV28,many,CASSLWASNYGYTF,TGTGCCAGCAGTTTGTGGGCAAGTAACTATGGCTACACCTTC
TRBJ1-5,NA,TRBV7-2,many,CASSSIEGSERHF,TGTGCCAGCAGCTCCATAGAGGGCAGCGAAAGGCATTTT
TRBJ2-7,NA,TRBV13,many,CASSLEPHEQYF,TGTGCCAGCAGCTTAGAGCCCCACGAGCAGTACTTC
TRBJ1-5,TRBD1,TRBV20-1,many,CSATTGKGNQPQHF,TGCAGTGCCACGACAGGGAAGGGCAATCAGCCCCAGCATTTT
TRBJ2-1,NA,TRBV7-3,NA,CASSSAPGTAYNEQFF,TGTGCCAGCAGCTCCGCGCCGGGGACCGCTTACAATGAGCAGTTCTTC
TRBJ2-5,TRBD1,TRBV29-1,many,CSVATGAETQYF,TGCAGCGTTGCTACAGGGGCAGAGACCCAGTACTTC
TRBJ2-5,TRBD1,TRBV20-1,few,CSAASDRAQETQYF,TGCAGTGCGGCGTCCGACAGGGCCCAAGAGACCCAGTACTTC
TRBJ1-1,NA,TRBV3-1,many,CASNSYTGTEAFF,TGTGCCAGCAATTCCTACACGGGCACTGAAGCTTTCTTT
TRBJ1-6,NA,TRBV7-9,many,CASSLTTDNSPLHF,TGTGCCAGCAGCTTAACAACGGATAATTCACCCCTCCACTTT
TRBJ1-4,NA,TRBV6-6,many,CASSGPPQGGHNEKLFF,TGTGCCAGCAGTGGACCACCCCAGGGTGGACACAATGAAAAACTGTTTTTT
TRBJ2-7,NA,TRBV29-1,many,CSVKYRSSYEQYF,TGCAGCGTGAAATACCGCAGCTCCTACGAGCAGTACTTC
TRBJ2-6,NA,TRBV7-9,many,CASSFDPAGANVLTF,TGTGCCAGCAGCTTCGATCCCGCGGGGGCCAACGTCCTGACTTTC
TRBJ1-4,TRBD1,TRBV3-1,NA,CASSRETGTGDWNEKLFF,TGTGCCAGCAGCCGAGAAACCGGGACAGGGGACTGGAATGAAAAACTGTTTTTT
TRBJ1-1,TRBD1,TRBV7-9,many,CASSLVEGATEAFF,TGTGCCAGCAGCTTAGTGGAGGGGGCGACTGAAGCTTTCTTT
TRBJ2-1,TRBD2,TRBV6-2/TRBV6-3,many,CASTLSGGAGEQFF,TGTGCCAGCACCCTTAGCGGGGGGGCCGGTGAGCAGTTCTTC
TRBJ2-7,TRBD2,TRBV6-2/TRBV6-3,many,CASSPWTSRVDEQYF,TGTGCCAGCAGCCCTTGGACTAGCCGGGTCGACGAGCAGTACTTC
TRBJ1-5,NA,TRBV2,many,CASSRDRLDQPQHF,TGTGCCAGCAGTAGAGACAGGTTAGATCAGCCCCAGCATTTT
TRBJ2-1,TRBD1,TRBV12-3/TRBV12-4,NA,CASSLIGTGQFF,TGTGCCAGCAGTTTAATCGGGACAGGGCAGTTCTTC
TRBJ1-4,NA,TRBV12-3/TRBV12-4,many,CASTLGGATNEKLFF,TGTGCCAGCACCCTCGGGGGCGCTACTAATGAAAAACTGTTTTTT
TRBJ2-7,TRBD2,TRBV11-2,few,CASSLIGGGLYEQYF,TGTGCCAGCAGCTTAATTGGCGGGGGACTCTACGAGCAGTACTTC
TRBJ1-5,NA,TRBV14,many,CASSHREGRQPQHF,TGTGCCAGCAGCCACAGGGAAGGTAGGCAGCCCCAGCATTTT